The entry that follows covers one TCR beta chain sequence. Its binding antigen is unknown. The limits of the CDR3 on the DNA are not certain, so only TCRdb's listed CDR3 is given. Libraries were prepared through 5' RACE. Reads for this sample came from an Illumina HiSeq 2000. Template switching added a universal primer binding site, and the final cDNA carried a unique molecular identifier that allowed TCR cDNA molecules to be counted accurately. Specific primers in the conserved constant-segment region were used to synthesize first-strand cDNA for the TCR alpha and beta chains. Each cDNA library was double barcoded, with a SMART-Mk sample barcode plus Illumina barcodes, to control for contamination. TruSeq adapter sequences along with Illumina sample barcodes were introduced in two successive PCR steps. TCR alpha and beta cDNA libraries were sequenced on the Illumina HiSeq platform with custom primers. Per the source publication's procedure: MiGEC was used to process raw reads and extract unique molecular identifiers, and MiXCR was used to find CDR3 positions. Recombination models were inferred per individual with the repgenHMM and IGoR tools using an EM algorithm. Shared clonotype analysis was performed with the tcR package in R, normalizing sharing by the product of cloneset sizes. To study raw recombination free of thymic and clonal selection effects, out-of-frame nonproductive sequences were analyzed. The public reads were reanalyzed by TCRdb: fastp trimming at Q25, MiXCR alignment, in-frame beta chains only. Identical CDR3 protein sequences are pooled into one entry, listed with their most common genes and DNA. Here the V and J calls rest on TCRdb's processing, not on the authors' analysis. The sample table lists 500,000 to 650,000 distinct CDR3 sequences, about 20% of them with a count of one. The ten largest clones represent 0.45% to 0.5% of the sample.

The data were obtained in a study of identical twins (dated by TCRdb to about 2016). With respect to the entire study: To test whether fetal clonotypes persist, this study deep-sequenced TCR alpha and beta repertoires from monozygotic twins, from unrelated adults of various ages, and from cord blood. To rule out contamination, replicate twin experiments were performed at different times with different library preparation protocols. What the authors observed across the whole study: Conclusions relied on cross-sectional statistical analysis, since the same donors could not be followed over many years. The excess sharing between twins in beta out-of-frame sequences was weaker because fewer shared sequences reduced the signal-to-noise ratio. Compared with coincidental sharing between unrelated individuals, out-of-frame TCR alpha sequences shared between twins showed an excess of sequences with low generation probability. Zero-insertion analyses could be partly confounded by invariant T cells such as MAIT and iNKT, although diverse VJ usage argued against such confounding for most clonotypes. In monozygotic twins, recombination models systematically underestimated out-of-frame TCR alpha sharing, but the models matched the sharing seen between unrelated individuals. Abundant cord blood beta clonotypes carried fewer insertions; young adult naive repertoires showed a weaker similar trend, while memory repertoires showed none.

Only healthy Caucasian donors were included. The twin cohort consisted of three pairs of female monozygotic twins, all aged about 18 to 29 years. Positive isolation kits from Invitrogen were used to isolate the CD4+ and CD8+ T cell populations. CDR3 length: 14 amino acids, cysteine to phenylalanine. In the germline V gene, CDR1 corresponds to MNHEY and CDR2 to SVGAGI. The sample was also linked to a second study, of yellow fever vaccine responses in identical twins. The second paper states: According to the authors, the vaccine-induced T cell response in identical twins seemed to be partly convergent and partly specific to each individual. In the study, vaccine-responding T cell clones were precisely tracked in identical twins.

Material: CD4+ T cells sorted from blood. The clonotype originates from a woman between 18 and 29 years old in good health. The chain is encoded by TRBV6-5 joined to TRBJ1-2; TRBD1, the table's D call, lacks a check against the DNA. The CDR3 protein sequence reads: CASSSSDTLYGYTF.